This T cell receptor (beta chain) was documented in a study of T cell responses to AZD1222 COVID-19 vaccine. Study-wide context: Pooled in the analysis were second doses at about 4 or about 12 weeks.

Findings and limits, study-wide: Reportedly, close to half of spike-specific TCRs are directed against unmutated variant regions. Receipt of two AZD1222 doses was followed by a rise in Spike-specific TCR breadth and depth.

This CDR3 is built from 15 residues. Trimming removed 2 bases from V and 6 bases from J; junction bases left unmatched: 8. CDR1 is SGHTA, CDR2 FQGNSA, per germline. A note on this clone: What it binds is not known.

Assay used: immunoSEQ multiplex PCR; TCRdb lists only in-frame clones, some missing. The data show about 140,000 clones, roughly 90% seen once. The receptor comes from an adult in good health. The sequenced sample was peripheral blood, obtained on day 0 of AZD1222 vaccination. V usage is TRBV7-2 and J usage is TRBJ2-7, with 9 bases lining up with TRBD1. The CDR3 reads CASSLTGTGFIEQYF. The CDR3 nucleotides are TGTGCCAGCAGCTTAACCGGGACAGGGTTCATCGAGCAGTACTTC.